These 8 T cell receptor beta chains came from one sample sequenced in a study of T cells in Graves' hyperthyroidism and ophthalmopathy. RNA transcripts yielded amplified TCR beta CDR3 regions. The HTBI primer set served for first-round RT-PCR of the TCR CDR3. TCRdb redid the calling of the multiplex PCR reads with MiXCR, one entry per CDR3 protein. The table records roughly 630,000 distinct CDR3 sequences, about 15% of them present only once. Sequencing was performed on blood. The receptors derive from a woman aged 25 to 39 with Graves' hyperthyroidism.

In its sample, this clonotype was seen many times. The chain combines TRBV7-2 with TRBJ1-5, with D maybe TRBD1 (5 bases). Germline-derived CDR1 and CDR2 are SGHTA and FQGNSA. The CDR3 consists of 14 residues. With 5 bases removed from V and 7 bases from J, the gap between germline ends came to 15 bases. CDR3 amino acids: CASSRDGGRQPQHF. The CDR3 DNA sequence: TGTGCCAGCAGCAGGGACGGCGGGCGGCAGCCCCAGCATTTT.

In regard to this clonotype: Just one base apart from a much larger clone, this may be a read error. The V gene is TRBV6-5, the J gene TRBJ2-7, with D possibly matching TRBD2 (6 bases). The CDR3 is made up of 14 amino acids. Germline V CDR1 and CDR2: MNHEY, SVGAGI. The CDR3 region has the DNA TGTGCCGGCAGTTCGCTAGCGCCCACCTACGAGCAGTACTTC. Its protein is CAGSSLAPTYEQYF.

This clonotype was counted at least ten times. The chain carries TRBV24-1 and TRBJ1-2; 7 bases map to TRBD1. This CDR3 is 15 amino acids long. The junction had 5 bases not matched to a gene; V was cut back by 3 bases and J by 2 bases. CDR1 and CDR2 from the germline V gene are KGHDR and SFDVKD. DNA for the CDR3: TGTGCCACCAGTGATCGGGACAGCGACAACTATGGCTACACCTTC. It codes for CATSDRDSDNYGYTF.

This sequence joins TRBV3-1 and TRBJ1-2; no clear D. The CDR3 runs to 15 residues. Looked up from germline, CDR1 is LGHDT and CDR2 is YNNKEL (reference sequence). The V gene lost 4 bases and the J gene lost 2 bases, with 14 bases spanning the gap. The CDR3 loop reads CASSLGPPGNYGYTF. As DNA, the CDR3 is TGTGCCAGCAGCCTAGGCCCACCGGGGAACTATGGCTACACCTTC.

The chain couples TRBV5-6 to TRBJ2-7; D not certain. The CDR3 totals 12 residues. V shed 4 bases and J shed 3 bases, with 8 bases lying between them. Germline V gene data show CDR1 as SGHDT and CDR2 as YYEEEE. CDR3 bases: TGTGCCAGCAGCATTTCCCACTACGAGCAGTACTTC. Residues: CASSISHYEQYF.

This sequence joins TRBV18 and TRBJ2-3, with TRBD2 as a possible D gene (5 bases). CDR3 size: 16 residues. With 2 bases removed from V and 0 bases from J, the gap between germline ends came to 12 bases. Germline lookup yields CDR1 KGHSH and CDR2 LQKENI. The CDR3 region has the DNA TGTGCCAGCTCACCAGTCGGGATACTCAGCACAGATACGCAGTATTTT. It specifies CASSPVGILSTDTQYF.

V gene TRBV7-2 combines with J gene TRBJ2-5, with 7 bases identical to TRBD2. Germline lookup yields CDR1 SGHTA and CDR2 FQGNSA. The CDR3 covers 16 residues. Trimming at V came to 2 bases and at J to 3 bases, leaving 9 bases not matched to a gene. The CDR3 nucleotides are TGTGCCAGCAGCTTACTTTGGGGCGGGAGCGAAGAGACCCAGTACTTC. This sequence encodes CASSLLWGGSEETQYF.

This clonotype was counted ten times or more. This chain connects TRBV6-5 to TRBJ2-3; 9 positions match TRBD2. The germline CDR1 and CDR2 sequences are MNHEY and SVGAGI. The CDR3 loop spans 15 amino acids. The V and J ends lost 2 bases and 3 bases, in that order; junction bases with no gene match: 3. In DNA form, the CDR3 reads TGTGCCAGCAGTTACAGCAGCGGGAGGACAGATACGCAGTATTTT. Translation gives CASSYSSGRTDTQYF.